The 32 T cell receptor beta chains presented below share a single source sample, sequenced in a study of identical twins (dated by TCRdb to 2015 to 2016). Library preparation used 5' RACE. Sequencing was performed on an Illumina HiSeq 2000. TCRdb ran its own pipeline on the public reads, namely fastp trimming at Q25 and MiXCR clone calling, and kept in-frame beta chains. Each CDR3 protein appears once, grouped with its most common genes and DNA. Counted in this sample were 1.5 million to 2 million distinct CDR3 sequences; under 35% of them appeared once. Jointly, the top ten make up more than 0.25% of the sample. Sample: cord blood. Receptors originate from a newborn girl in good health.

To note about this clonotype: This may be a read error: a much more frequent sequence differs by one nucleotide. The chain's CDR3 is CSARQGSQFF. CDR3 nucleotides: TGCAGCGCTCGACAGGGATCTCAGTTCTTC. The chain combines TRBV29-1 with TRBJ2-1; 7 nucleotides agree with TRBD1. Germline loops: CDR1 SQVTM, CDR2 ANQGSEA. V gave up 7 bases and J gave up 13 bases; unmatched junction bases: 7. The CDR3 has 10 amino acids.

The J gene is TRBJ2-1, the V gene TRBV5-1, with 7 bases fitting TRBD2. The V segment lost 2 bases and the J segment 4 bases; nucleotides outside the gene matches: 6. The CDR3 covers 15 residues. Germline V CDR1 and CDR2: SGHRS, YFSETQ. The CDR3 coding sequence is TGCGCCAGCAGCTTACCGCGGGAGTGGTACAATGAGCAGTTCTTC. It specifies CASSLPREWYNEQFF.

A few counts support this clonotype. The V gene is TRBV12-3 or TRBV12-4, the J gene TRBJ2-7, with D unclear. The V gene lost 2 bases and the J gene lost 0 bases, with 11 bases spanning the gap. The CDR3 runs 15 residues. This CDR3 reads CASSLTPNLSYEQYF. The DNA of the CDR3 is TGTGCCAGCAGTTTAACGCCAAACCTCTCCTACGAGCAGTACTTC.

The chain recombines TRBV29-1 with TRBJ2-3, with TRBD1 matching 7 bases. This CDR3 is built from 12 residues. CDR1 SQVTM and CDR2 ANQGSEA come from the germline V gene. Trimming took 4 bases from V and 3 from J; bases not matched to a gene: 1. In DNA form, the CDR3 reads TGCAGCGTTGCACAGGGGACAGATACGCAGTATTTT. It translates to CSVAQGTDTQYF.

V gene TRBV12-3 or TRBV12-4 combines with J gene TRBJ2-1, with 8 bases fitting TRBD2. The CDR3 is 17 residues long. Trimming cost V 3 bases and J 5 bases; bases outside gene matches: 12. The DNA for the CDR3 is TGTGCCAGCAGTTTCGTCTTGAGTCTAGCGGGCAACAATGAGCAGTTCTTC. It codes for CASSFVLSLAGNNEQFF.

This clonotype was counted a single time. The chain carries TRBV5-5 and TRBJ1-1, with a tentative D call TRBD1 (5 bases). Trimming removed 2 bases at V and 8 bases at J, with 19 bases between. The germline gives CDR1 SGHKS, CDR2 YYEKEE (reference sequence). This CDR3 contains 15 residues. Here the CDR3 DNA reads TGTGCCAGCAGCTTCTCAGAATGGCAGGGCGAAGAAGCTTTCTTT. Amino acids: CASSFSEWQGEEAFF.

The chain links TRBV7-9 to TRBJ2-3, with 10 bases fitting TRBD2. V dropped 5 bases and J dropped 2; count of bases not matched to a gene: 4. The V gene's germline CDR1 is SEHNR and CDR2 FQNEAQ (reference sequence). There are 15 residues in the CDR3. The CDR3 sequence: CASSVTSGVTDTQYF. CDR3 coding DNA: TGTGCCAGCAGCGTTACTAGCGGGGTCACAGATACGCAGTATTTT.

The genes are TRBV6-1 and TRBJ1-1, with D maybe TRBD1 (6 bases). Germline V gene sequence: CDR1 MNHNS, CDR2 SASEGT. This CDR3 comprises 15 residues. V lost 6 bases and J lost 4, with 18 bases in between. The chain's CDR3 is CASSRQGGVITEAFF. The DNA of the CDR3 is TGTGCCAGCAGCCGCCAAGGGGGGGTGATCACTGAAGCTTTCTTT.

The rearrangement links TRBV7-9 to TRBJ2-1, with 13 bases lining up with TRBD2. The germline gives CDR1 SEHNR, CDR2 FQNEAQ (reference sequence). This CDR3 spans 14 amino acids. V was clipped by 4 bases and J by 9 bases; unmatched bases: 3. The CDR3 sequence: CASSWTSGGLEQFF. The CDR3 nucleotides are TGTGCCAGCAGCTGGACTAGCGGGGGACTTGAGCAGTTCTTC. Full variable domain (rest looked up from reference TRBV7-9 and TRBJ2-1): DTGVSQNPRHKITKRGQNVTFRCDPISEHNRLYWYRQTLGQGPEFLTYFQNEAQLEKSRLLSDRFSAERPKGSFSTLEIQRTEQGDSAMYLCASSWTSGGLEQFFGPGTRLTVL.

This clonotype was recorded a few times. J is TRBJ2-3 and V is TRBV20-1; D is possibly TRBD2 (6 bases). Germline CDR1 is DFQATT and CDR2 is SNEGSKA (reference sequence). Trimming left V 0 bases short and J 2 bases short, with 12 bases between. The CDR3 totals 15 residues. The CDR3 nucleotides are TGCAGTGCTAGAGATCTAGCGTGGTCCACAGATACGCAGTATTTT. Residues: CSARDLAWSTDTQYF.

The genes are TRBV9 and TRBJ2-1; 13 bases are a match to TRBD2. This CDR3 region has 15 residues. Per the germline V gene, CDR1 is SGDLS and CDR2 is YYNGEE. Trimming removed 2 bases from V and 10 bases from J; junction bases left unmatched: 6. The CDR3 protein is CASSVRLAGGSEQFF. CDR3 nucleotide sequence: TGTGCCAGCAGCGTCCGACTAGCGGGAGGTTCAGAGCAGTTCTTC.

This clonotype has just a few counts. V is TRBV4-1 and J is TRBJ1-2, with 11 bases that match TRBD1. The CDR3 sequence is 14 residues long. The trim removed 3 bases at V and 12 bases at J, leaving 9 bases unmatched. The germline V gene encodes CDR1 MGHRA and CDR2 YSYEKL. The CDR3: CASSQAKDRGPHTF. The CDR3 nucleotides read TGCGCCAGCAGCCAGGCTAAGGACAGGGGGCCCCACACCTTC.

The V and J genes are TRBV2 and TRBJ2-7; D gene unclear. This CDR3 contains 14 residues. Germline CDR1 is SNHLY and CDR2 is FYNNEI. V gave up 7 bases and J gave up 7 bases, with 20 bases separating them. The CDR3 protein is CASKRDLGYNEQYF. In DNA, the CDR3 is TGTGCCAGCAAAAGAGACCTGGGCTACAATGAGCAGTACTTC.

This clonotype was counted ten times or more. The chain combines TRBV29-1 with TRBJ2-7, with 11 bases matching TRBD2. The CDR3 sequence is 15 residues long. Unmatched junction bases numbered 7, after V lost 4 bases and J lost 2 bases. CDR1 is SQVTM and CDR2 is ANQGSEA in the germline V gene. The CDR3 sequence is CSVGYGTSGAYEQYF. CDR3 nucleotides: TGCAGCGTTGGGTATGGGACTAGCGGAGCCTACGAGCAGTACTTC.

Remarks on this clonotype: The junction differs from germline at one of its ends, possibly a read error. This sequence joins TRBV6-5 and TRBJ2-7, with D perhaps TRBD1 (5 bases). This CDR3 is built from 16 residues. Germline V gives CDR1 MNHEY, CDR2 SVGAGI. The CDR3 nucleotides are TGTGCCAGCAGTTATCTCCAGGGAAGTGGCCTCTACGAGCGGTACTTC. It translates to CASSYLQGSGLYERYF.

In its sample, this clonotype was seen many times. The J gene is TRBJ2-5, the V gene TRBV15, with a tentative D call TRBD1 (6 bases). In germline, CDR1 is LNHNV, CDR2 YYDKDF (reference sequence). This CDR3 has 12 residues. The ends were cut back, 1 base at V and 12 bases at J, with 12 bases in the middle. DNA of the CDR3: TGTGCCACCAGCAGAGTTCCGGGACACAAGTACTTC. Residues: CATSRVPGHKYF.

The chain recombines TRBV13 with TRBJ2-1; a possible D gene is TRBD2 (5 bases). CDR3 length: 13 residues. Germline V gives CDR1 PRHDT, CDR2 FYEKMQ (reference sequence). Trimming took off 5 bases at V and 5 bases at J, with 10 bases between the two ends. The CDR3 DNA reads TGTGCCAGCAGCCAAACACTAGACAATGAGCAGTTCTTC. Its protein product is CASSQTLDNEQFF.

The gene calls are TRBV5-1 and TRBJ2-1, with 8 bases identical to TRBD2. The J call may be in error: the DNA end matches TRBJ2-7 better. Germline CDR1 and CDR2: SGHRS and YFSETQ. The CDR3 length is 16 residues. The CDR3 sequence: CASSLGNGLAYNEQYF. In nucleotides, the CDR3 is TGCGCCAGCAGCTTGGGAAATGGACTAGCTTACAATGAGCAGTACTTC.

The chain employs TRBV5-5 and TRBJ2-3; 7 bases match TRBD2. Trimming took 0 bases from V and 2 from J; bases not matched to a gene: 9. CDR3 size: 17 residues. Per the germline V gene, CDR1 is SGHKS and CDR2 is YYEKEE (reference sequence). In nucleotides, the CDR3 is TGTGCCAGCAGCTTGGGGCTGGAGCGGGAAAACACAGATACGCAGTATTTT. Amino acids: CASSLGLERENTDTQYF.

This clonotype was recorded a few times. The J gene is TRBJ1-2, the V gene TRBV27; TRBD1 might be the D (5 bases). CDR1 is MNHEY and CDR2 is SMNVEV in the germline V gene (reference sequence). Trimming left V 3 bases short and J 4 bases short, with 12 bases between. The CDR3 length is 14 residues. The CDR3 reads CASSFVPGIYGYTF. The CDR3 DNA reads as TGTGCCAGCAGTTTTGTTCCAGGGATCTATGGCTACACCTTC.

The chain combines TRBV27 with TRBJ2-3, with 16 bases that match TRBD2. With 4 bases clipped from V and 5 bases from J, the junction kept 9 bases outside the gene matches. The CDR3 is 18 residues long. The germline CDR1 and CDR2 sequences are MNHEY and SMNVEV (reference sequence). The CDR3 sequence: CASSYPGLAGGPGDTQYF. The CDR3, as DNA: TGTGCCAGCAGTTATCCGGGACTAGCGGGAGGGCCAGGAGATACGCAGTATTTT.

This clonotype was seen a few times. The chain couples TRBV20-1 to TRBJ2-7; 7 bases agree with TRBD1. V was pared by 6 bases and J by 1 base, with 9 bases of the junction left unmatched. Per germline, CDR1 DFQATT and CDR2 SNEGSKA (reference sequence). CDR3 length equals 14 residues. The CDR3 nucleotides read TGCAGTGCCTCAACCGGGACAGAGTCCTACGAGCAGTACTTC. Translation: CSASTGTESYEQYF.

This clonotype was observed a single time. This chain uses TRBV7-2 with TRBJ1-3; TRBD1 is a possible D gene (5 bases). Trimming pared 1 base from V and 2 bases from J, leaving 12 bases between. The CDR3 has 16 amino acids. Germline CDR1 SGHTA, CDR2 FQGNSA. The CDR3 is CASSLGTDKPGNTIYF. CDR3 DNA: TGTGCCAGCAGCTTAGGGACGGACAAACCTGGAAACACCATATATTTT.

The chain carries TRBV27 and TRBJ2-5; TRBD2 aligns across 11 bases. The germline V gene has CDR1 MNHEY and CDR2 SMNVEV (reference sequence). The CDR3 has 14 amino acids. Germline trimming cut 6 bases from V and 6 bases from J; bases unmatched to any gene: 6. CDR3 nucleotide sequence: TGTGCCAGCAGACGGACTAGCGGGTTGAAGACCCAGTACTTC. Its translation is CASRRTSGLKTQYF.

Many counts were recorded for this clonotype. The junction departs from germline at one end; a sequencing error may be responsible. For the CDR3, the DNA is TGTGCCAGCAGCCTAGGACTAGCGGGAGGGCCCTACGAGCAGTACTTC. Translation: CASSLGLAGGPYEQYF. The V gene is TRBV5-1, the J gene TRBJ2-7; TRBD2 agrees at 15 bases. The germline V gene has CDR1 SGHRS and CDR2 YFSETQ. This CDR3 spans 16 amino acids. Full variable domain (remainder filled in from reference TRBV5-1 and TRBJ2-7): KAGVTQTPRYLIKTRGQQVTLSCSPISGHRSVSWYQQTPGQGLQFLFEYFSETQRNKGNFPGRFSGRQFSNSRSEMNVSTLELGDSALYLCASSLGLAGGPYEQYFGPGTRLTVT.

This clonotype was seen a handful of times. This CDR3 is CASSPLGAIGPSYGYTF. The CDR3 DNA reads TGTGCCAGCAGTCCTTTAGGGGCGATCGGGCCCTCCTATGGCTACACCTTC. The J gene is TRBJ1-2, the V gene TRBV6-1; weak D call: TRBD1 (5 bases). The V end lost 5 bases, the J end lost 4 bases, and 23 bases lay between the germline ends. Germline CDR1 reads MNHNS; CDR2 reads SASEGT. CDR3 length: 17 amino acids.

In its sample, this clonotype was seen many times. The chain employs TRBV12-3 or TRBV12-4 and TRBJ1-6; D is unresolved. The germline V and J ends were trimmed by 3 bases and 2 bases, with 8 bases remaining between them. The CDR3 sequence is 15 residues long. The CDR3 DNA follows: TGTGCCAGCAGTTTCCGAGGCCCCTATAATTCACCCCTCCACTTT. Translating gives CASSFRGPYNSPLHF.

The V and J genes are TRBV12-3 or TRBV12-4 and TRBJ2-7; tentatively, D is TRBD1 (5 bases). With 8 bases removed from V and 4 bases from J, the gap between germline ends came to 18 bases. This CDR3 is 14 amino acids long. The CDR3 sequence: CASVKTAGVYEQYF. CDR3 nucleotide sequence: TGTGCCAGCGTGAAGACAGCCGGAGTTTACGAGCAGTACTTC.

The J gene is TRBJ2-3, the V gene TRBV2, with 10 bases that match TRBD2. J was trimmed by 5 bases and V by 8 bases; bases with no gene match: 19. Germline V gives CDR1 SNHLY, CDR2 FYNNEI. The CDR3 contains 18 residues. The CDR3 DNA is TGTGCCAGCCCCCTTCGTCCCCTCCTAGCGGGAGATGGAGATACGCAGTATTTT. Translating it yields CASPLRPLLAGDGDTQYF.

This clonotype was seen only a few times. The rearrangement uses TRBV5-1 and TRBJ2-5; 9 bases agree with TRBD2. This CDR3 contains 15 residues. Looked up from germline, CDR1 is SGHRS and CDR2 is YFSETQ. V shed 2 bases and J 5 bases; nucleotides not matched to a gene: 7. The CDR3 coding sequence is TGCGCCAGCAGCTTCAGCGGGGGGTCGAGGGAGACCCAGTACTTC. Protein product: CASSFSGGSRETQYF.

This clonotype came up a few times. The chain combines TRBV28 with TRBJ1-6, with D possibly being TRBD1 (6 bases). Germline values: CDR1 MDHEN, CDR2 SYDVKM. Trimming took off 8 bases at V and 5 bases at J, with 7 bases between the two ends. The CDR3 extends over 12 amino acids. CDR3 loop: CASGQHNSPLHF. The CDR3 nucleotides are TGTGCCAGCGGACAGCATAATTCACCCCTCCACTTT.

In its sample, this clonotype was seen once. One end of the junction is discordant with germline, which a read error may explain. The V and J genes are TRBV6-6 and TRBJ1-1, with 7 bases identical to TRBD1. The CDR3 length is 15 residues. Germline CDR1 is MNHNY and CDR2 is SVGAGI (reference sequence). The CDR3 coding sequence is TGTGCCAGCAGTTTCGAAGCAGGGGGACGCACTGAAGTTTTCTTT. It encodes CASSFEAGGRTEVFF.